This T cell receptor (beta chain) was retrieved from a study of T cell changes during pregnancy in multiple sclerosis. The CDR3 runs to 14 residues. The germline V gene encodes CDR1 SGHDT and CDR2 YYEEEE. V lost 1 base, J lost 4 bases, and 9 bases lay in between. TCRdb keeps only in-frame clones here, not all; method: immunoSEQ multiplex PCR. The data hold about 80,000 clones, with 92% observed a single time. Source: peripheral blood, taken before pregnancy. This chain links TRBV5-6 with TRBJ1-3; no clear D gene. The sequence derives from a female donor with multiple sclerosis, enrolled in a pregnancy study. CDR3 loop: CASSLKAPGNTIYF. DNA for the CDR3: TGTGCCAGCAGCTTGAAAGCCCCAGGAAACACCATATATTTT.